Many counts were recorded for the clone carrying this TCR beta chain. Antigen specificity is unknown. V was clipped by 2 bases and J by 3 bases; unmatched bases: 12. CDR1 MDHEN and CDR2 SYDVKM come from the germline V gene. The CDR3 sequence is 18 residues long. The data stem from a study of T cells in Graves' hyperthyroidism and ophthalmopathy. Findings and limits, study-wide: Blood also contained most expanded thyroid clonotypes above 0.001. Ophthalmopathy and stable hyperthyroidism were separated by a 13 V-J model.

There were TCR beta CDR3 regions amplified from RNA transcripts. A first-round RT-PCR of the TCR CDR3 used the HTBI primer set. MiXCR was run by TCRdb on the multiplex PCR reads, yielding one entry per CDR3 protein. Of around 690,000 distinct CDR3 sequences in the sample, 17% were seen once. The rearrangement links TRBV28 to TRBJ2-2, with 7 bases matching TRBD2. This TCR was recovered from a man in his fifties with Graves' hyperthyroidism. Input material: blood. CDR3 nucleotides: TGTGCCAGCAGTTTACCCCGCTGGGGGGGAGATGACACCGGGGAGCTGTTTTTT. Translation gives CASSLPRWGGDDTGELFF.